This T cell receptor (beta chain) comes out of a study of blood T cell repertoires in COVID-19. Clones were sequenced by immunoSEQ multiplex PCR, and TCRdb holds only the in-frame ones, with some missing. The sample consists of roughly 150,000 clones, 70% to 90% of them appearing once. With 1 base removed from V and 0 bases from J, the gap between germline ends came to 10 bases. The germline V gene has CDR1 SGHVS and CDR2 FQNEAQ. The CDR3 is 16 residues long. The sample consisted of PBMCs or T cells enriched from blood (not recorded which). The chain couples TRBV7-8 to TRBJ1-5, with D tentatively TRBD1 (5 bases). The origin of this receptor is a woman between 40 and 50 years old who had recovered from COVID-19. The CDR3 protein is CASSLGGGYSNQPQHF. DNA of the CDR3: TGTGCCAGCAGCTTAGGGGGGGGTTATAGCAATCAGCCCCAGCATTTT.